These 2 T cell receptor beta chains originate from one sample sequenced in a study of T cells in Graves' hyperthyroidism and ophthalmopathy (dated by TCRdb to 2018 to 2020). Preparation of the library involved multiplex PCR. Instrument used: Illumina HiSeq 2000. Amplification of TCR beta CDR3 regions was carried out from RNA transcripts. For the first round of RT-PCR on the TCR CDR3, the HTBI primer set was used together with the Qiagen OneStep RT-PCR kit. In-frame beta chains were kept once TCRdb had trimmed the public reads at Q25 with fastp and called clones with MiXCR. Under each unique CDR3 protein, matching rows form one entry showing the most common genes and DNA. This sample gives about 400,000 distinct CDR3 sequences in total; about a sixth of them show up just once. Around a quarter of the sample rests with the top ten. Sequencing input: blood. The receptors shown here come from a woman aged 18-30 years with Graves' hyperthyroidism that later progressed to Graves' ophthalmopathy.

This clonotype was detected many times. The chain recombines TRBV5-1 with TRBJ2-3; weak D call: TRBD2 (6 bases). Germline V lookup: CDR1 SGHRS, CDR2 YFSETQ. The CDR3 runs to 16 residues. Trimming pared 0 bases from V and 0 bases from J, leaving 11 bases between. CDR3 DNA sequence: TGCGCCAGCAGCTTGGCCCTAGCGTCTAGCACAGATACGCAGTATTTT. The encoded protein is CASSLALASSTDTQYF.

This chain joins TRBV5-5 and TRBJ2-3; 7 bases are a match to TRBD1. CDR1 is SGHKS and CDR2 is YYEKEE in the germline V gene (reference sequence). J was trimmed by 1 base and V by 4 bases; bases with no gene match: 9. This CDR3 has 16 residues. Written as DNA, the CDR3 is TGTGCCAGCAGCACCTGGACAGGAAAAGGCACAGATACGCAGTATTTT. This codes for CASSTWTGKGTDTQYF. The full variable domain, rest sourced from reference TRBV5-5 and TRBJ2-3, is DAGVTQSPTHLIKTRGQQVTLRCSPISGHKSVSWYQQVLGQGPQFIFQYYEKEERGRGNFPDRFSARQFPNYSSELNVNALLLGDSALYLCASSTWTGKGTDTQYFGPGTRLTVL.